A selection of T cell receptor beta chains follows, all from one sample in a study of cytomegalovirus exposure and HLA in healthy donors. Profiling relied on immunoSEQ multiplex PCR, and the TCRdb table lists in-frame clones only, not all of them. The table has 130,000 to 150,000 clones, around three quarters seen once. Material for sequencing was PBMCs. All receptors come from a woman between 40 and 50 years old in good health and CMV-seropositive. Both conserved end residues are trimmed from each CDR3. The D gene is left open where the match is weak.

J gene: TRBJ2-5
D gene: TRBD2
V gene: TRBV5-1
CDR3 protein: ASKRDEETQY

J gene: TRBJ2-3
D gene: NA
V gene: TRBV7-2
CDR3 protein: ASSLAGAYTDTQY

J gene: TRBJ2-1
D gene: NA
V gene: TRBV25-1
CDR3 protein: ASSESGPPNEQF

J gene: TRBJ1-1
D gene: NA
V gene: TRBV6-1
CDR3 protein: ASRTGMWTEAF

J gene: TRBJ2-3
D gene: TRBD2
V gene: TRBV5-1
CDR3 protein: ASSVGTSGGSDTQY

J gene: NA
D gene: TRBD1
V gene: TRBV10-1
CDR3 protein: ASSENRGQTNTGELF

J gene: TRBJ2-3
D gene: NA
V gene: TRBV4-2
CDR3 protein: ASSHTATDTQY

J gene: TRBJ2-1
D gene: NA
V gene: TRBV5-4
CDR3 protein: ASSTAVGEQF

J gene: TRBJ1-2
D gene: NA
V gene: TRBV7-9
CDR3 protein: ASSLGGGYT

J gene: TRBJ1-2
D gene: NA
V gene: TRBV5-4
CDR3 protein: ASSSDGNYGYT

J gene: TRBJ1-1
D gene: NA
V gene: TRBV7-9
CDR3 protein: ASSLRAGTEAF

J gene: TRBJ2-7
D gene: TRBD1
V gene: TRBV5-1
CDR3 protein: ASSSGGRVEQY

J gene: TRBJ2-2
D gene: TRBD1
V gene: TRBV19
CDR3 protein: ASRRGQGTGELF

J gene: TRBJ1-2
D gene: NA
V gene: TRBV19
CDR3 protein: ASSPDRNYGYT

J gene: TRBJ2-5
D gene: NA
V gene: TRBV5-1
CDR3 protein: ASSLMGQTKETQY

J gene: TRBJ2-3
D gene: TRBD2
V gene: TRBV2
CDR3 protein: ASRWASGGYTDTQY

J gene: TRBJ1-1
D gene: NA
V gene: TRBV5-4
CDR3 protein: ASSYGMEAF

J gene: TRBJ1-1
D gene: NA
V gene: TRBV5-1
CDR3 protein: ASSLGQFMNTEAF

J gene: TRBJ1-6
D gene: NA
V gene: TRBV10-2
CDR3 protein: ASSEQGESPLH

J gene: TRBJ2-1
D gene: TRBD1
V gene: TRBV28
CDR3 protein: ASSLASGTGVNEQF

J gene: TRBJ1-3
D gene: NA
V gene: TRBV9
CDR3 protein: ASSVGGLSGNTIY

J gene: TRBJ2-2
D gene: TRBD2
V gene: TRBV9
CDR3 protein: ASSVSWGGTGELF

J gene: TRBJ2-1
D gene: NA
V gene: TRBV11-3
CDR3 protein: ASSLSSGSYNEQF

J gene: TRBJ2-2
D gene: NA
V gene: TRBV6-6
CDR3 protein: ASSRTTPNTGELF

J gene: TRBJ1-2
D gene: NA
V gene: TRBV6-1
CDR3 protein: ASSLLQTYGYT

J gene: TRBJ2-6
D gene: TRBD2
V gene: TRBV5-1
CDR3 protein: ASSLTGQAGGANVLT

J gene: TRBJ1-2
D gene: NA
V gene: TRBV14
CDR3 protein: ASSHITDNYGYT

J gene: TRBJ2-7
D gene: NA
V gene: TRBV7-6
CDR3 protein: ASSRNREPYEQY

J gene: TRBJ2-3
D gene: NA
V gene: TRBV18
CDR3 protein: ASSPGFTDTQY

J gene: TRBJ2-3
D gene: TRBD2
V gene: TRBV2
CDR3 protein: ASSDGLAGEVDTQY

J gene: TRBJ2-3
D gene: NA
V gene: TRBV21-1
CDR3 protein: APGTTSTDTQY

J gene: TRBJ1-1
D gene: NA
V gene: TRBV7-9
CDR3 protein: SSIPRDRGAF

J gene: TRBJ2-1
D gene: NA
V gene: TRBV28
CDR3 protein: ASSSTGGDYNEQF

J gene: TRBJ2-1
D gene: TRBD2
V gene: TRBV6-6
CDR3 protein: ASSYSGTSAQQF

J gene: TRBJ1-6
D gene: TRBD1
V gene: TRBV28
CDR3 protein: ASSLAIGTGVSPLH